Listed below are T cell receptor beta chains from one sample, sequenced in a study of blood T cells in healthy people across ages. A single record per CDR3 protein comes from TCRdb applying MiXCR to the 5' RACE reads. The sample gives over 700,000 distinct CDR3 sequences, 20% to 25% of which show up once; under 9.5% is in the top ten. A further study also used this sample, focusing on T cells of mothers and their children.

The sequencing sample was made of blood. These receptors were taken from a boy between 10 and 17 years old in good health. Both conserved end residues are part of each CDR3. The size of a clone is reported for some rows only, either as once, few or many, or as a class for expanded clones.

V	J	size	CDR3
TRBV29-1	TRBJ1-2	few	CSVVDRNYGYTF
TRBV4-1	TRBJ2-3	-	CASSQSGSPGGDTQYF
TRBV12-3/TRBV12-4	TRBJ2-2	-	CASSFEGNTGELFF
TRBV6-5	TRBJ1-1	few	CASSHRDTKRGAFF
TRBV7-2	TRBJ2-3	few	CASSLGAEAGVVDTQYF
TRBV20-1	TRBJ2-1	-	CSAEGTGSYNEQFF
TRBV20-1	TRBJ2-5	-	CSAQPGLAGVGETQYF
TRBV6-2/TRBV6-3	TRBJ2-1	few	CASRDGNEQFF
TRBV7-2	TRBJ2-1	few	CASSLESGRSYNEQFF
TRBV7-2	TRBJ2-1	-	CASSLQSGYNEQFF
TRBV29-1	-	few	CSANRGGETQYF
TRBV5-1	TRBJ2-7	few	CASSFLGGGDGEQYF
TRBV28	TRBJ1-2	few	CASWGDNYGYTF
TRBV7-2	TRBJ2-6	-	CASSSPGTGYGANVLTF
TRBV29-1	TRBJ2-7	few	CSVASRLGYEQYF
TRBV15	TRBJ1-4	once	CATSRDLNEKLFF
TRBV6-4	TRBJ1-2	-	CASSGAYRDGYTF
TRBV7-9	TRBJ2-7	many	CASSLGGTVYEQYF
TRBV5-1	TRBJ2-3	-	CASSLSRLQSTDTQYF
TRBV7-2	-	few	CASRLNSGGAVYEQYF
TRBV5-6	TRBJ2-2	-	CASSLLRGAPPNTGELFF
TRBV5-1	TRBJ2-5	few	CASNRDNGFQYF
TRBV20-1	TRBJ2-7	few	CSGARGYEQYF
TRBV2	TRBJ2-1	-	CASSGDAYNEQFF
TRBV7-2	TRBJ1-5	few	CASSLQQGYNQPQHF
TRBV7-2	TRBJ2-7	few	CASSSGAPAAGIYEQYF
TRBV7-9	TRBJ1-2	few	CASSGGDRYGYTF
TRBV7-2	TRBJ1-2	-	CASSLVQGIVGYTF
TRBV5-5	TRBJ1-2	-	CASSLLEGAVGYTF
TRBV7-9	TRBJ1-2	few	CASSFNPDAYTF